The source of this T cell receptor (beta chain) is a study of shared clonotypes between healthy human individuals. The genomic DNA of each subset was split evenly across several immunoSEQ plates. Per the study methods: Filtering differed since immunoSEQ provided only junctions, with no quality scores. The data were produced by immunoSEQ multiplex PCR, yet TCRdb's version contains in-frame clones alone and is incomplete. That table gives V, J and clone size, and the DNA gave D and trimming. This sample has 500,000 or so clones, with roughly 95% found just once. All of the donors resided in Nashville, Tennessee, and each was a Caucasian adult. Naive CD4+ cells were CD45RA-selected; the remaining cells were memory. Trimming removed 4 bases at V and 1 base at J, with 12 bases between. The CDR3 contains 14 residues.

This TCR derives from a woman aged 25 to 39 in good health. Sample: naive CD4+ T cells sorted from blood. Subset here: CD45RA+ positively selected. The chain employs TRBV5-3 and TRBJ2-7; no definite D call. TRBV5-3 is marked as an open reading frame, function uncertain. CDR3 nucleotide sequence: TGTGCCAGAAGCACCGGCGGCGGTTCCTACGAGCAGTACTTC. Translating gives CARSTGGGSYEQYF.